This entry describes one T cell receptor (beta chain). Its antigen remains unknown. Clones were sequenced by immunoSEQ multiplex PCR, and TCRdb holds only the in-frame ones, with some missing. The table includes approximately 41,000 clones, approximately 80% detected once. The time point: week 23, last vaccination. What each vaccine dose contained was 300 ug of mutant IDH1 20-mer peptide, accompanied by topical imiquimod. CDR3 length equals 14 residues. CDR1 is MNHEY, CDR2 SVGAGI, per germline. Trimming cost V 7 bases and J 13 bases; bases outside gene matches: 18. The data originate from a study of a mutant IDH1 vaccine in newly diagnosed glioma. Across the study: In some groups vaccination began 4-6 weeks post-radiotherapy; others received it with temozolomide. Mean patient age was around 40 years; around 60% were male and approximately 38% female. Patients were pretreated with radiotherapy, temozolomide, or both, mostly both.

Here the sequenced sample was PBMCs, taken from a glioma patient whose treatment included an IDH1 peptide vaccine. The rearrangement uses TRBV6-5 and TRBJ2-7; 8 bases align to TRBD1. The origin of this receptor is a man aged 35 to 55 with glioma. The CDR3 DNA reads as TGTGCCAGCATCGAAGGAGGGACAGGAAAGAGGGGTTACTTC. The encoded protein is CASIEGGTGKRGYF.